The entry below gives a single T cell receptor beta chain sequence along with its context. The V end was cut by 3 bases, the J end by 6 bases, with 11 bases between. The V gene's germline CDR1 is LGHDT and CDR2 YNNKEL (reference sequence). The CDR3 length is 13 residues. These data originate in a study of blood T cell repertoires in COVID-19. The overall study: Italy, Spain and the United States were the sources of the convalescent and acute COVID-19 samples.

Authors' analysis steps: For nucleated cells, counts were estimated from reference gene primer amplification. Generated by immunoSEQ multiplex PCR, the TCRdb table keeps only in-frame clones and is missing some. V and J calls and clone size are as listed in that table; D and trimming were resolved from the DNA. The sample includes roughly 100,000 clones, around 86% of them seen just once. This clonotype was obtained from a man older than 75 with acute or convalescent COVID-19. This chain connects TRBV3-1 (or the pseudogene TRBV3-2) to TRBJ1-1; no firm D call. Sequenced: peripheral blood. This CDR3 is CASSHERRSEAFF. The CDR3 DNA is TGTGCCAGCAGCCACGAACGGAGGTCTGAAGCTTTCTTT.